This passage covers 22 T cell receptor beta chains from one sample sequenced in a study of blood T cell repertoires in COVID-19. Sequenced by immunoSEQ multiplex PCR; TCRdb stores in-frame clones only, minus some. Among about 350,000 clones listed, roughly 87% were seen once. Sequences were obtained from PBMCs or T cells enriched from blood (not recorded which). The receptor source for this set is a woman in her twenties or thirties who had recovered from COVID-19.

The chain employs TRBV6-4 and TRBJ2-2, with a possible D match to TRBD1 (5 bases). The CDR3 length is 13 residues. Trimming removed 8 bases from V and 2 bases from J, with 9 bases in between. Germline V gives CDR1 MRHNA, CDR2 SNTAGT. The CDR3 nucleotides are TGTGCCAGCGGGGCCAAAAACACCGGGGAGCTGTTTTTT. It codes for CASGAKNTGELFF.

This chain connects TRBV2 to TRBJ1-1; 9 nucleotides agree with TRBD1. The length of the CDR3 is 15 residues. Germline loops: CDR1 SNHLY, CDR2 FYNNEI. V shed 1 base, J shed 1 base, and the junction held 1 base outside the gene matches. In nucleotides, the CDR3 is TGTGCCAGCAGTGAAGTACAGGGGGCGAACACTGAAGCTTTCTTT. This encodes CASSEVQGANTEAFF.

The V gene is TRBV9, the J gene TRBJ1-6; 7 bases align to TRBD1. Per germline, CDR1 SGDLS and CDR2 YYNGEE. The CDR3 spans 16 residues. Unmatched junction bases numbered 8, after V lost 4 bases and J lost 4 bases. The CDR3 here is CASSRDSNFYNSPLHF. The CDR3 DNA sequence: TGTGCCAGCAGCAGGGACAGCAACTTTTATAATTCACCCCTCCACTTT.

The chain combines TRBV28 with TRBJ2-7; 7 bases match TRBD1. V trimming: 6 bases; J trimming: 7 bases; junction bases outside the gene matches: 12. Germline V gene data show CDR1 as MDHEN and CDR2 as SYDVKM. The CDR3 has 14 amino acids. In DNA, the CDR3 is TGTGCCAGCAGCATAGGGACAGCTTTTCCGGAGCAGTACTTC. It specifies CASSIGTAFPEQYF.

The sample holds one count of this clone. The rearrangement links TRBV19 to TRBJ2-7; 8 bases fit TRBD1. The CDR3 runs 15 residues. V was clipped by 3 bases and J by 3 bases; unmatched bases: 7. CDR1 LNHDA and CDR2 SQIVND come from the germline V gene (reference sequence). The CDR3 nucleotides are TGTGCCAGTAGTATCGGGACAGGATTTATCTACGAGCAGTACTTC. It translates to CASSIGTGFIYEQYF.

V gene TRBV4-1 combines with J gene TRBJ2-7, with D tentatively TRBD2 (6 bases). V dropped 3 bases and J dropped 0 bases, with 9 bases sitting between them. The CDR3 is 14 amino acids. Looked up from germline, CDR1 is MGHRA and CDR2 is YSYEKL. The DNA of the CDR3 is TGCGCCAGCAGCCATCCCGGGAGCTCCTACGAGCAGTACTTC. Protein product: CASSHPGSSYEQYF.

The chain is built from TRBV5-1 and TRBJ1-3; 10 bases fit TRBD1. The CDR3 covers 16 residues. The V segment lost 4 bases and the J segment 0 bases; nucleotides outside the gene matches: 4. CDR1 and CDR2 from the germline V gene are SGHRS and YFSETQ. The CDR3 region is CASSLGQGNSGNTIYF. CDR3 DNA: TGCGCCAGCAGCCTGGGACAGGGGAACTCTGGAAACACCATATATTTT.

The V and J genes are TRBV4-1 and TRBJ1-5; 8 bases are a match to TRBD1. J lost 7 bases, V lost 3 bases, and 11 bases had no gene match. This CDR3 comprises 16 residues. CDR1 MGHRA and CDR2 YSYEKL come from the germline V gene. CDR3 amino acids: CASSQDRTGFGQPQHF. The DNA of the CDR3 is TGCGCCAGCAGCCAGGATAGGACAGGGTTCGGCCAGCCCCAGCATTTT.

V and J are TRBV7-9 and TRBJ1-3; a possible D gene is TRBD1 (6 bases). V was cut by 2 bases and J by 2 bases, with 16 bases left in between. CDR1 is SEHNR and CDR2 is FQNEAQ in the germline V gene (reference sequence). The CDR3 is 17 amino acids. The CDR3 reads CASSLSQGPSPGNTIYF. The DNA of the CDR3 is TGTGCCAGCAGCTTATCACAGGGCCCCTCTCCTGGAAACACCATATATTTT.

The gene calls are TRBV6-4 and TRBJ1-4; no definite D call. V lost 6 bases and J lost 5, with 16 bases in between. Germline V gene lookup returns CDR1 MRHNA and CDR2 SNTAGT. The CDR3 runs 15 residues. Here the CDR3 DNA reads TGTGCCAGCAGCACTCGCGGGAGACCAAATGAAAAACTGTTTTTT. Amino acid sequence: CASSTRGRPNEKLFF.

This clone was seen a single time. This chain links TRBV20-1 with TRBJ1-3; D might be TRBD1 (5 bases). Germline loops: CDR1 DFQATT, CDR2 SNEGSKA (reference sequence). CDR3 length: 14 residues. Trimming removed 3 bases at V and 1 base at J, with 10 bases between. CDR3 sequence (DNA): TGCAGTGCTAGTGAAACAGGTTCTGGAAACACCATATATTTT. Its protein is CSASETGSGNTIYF.

The chain links TRBV6-5 to TRBJ2-7; the D is unclear. CDR1 and CDR2 (germline): MNHEY, SVGAGI. The CDR3 is made up of 14 amino acids. V gave up 7 bases and J gave up 2 bases, with 15 bases separating them. For the CDR3, the DNA is TGTGCCAGCAAATTAGGTTACAGAGCCTACGAGCAGTACTTC. Amino acid sequence: CASKLGYRAYEQYF.

The CDR3 region is CAWSVLGGGFTDTQYF. CDR3 sequence (DNA): TGTGCCTGGAGTGTACTAGGCGGGGGATTCACAGATACGCAGTATTTT. The chain links TRBV30 to TRBJ2-3; 7 bases align to TRBD2. V lost 0 bases and J lost 2; bases outside the gene matches: 8. There are 16 residues in the CDR3. CDR1 is GTSNPN, CDR2 SVGIG, per germline (reference sequence).

The chain combines TRBV2 with TRBJ1-2; no firm D call. The germline gives CDR1 SNHLY, CDR2 FYNNEI. V gave up 10 bases and J gave up 7 bases, with 13 bases separating them. This CDR3 is 11 amino acids long. CDR3 sequence reads: CANPRYPGYTF. The CDR3, as DNA: TGTGCCAACCCCCGGTATCCTGGCTACACCTTC.

The CDR3 bases are TGTGCCAGCAGCTTGACAGTTAATCAGCCCCAGCATTTT. Its translation is CASSLTVNQPQHF. This chain connects TRBV7-6 to TRBJ1-5; TRBD1 might be the D (5 bases). CDR3 length: 13 amino acids. The germline CDR1 and CDR2 sequences are SGHVS and FNYEAQ. V lost 3 bases and J lost 4, with 7 bases in between.

CDR3 in amino acids: CAISEAGRGTEAFF. The CDR3, as DNA: TGTGCCATCAGTGAGGCAGGGAGGGGGACTGAAGCTTTCTTT. This chain links TRBV10-3 with TRBJ1-1; D possibly corresponds to TRBD1 (6 bases). V dropped 2 bases and J dropped 5 bases, with 12 bases sitting between them. The V gene's germline CDR1 is ENHRY and CDR2 SYGVKD. There are 14 residues in the CDR3.

The V gene is TRBV10-1, the J gene TRBJ2-5; TRBD1 matches 7 bases. Germline V gene sequence: CDR1 WNHNN, CDR2 SYGVQD (reference sequence). With 4 bases clipped from V and 3 bases from J, the junction kept 2 bases outside the gene matches. The CDR3 consists of 13 residues. The CDR3 loop reads CASSGQGEETQYF. DNA of the CDR3: TGCGCCAGCAGTGGTCAGGGGGAAGAGACCCAGTACTTC.

The chain recombines TRBV2 with TRBJ2-5; D is unclear. Per germline, CDR1 SNHLY and CDR2 FYNNEI. Trimming took off 6 bases at V and 7 bases at J, with 12 bases between the two ends. The length of the CDR3 is 12 residues. CDR3 sequence: CASRETLPTQYF. CDR3 nucleotides: TGTGCCAGCAGGGAGACCCTGCCGACCCAGTACTTC.

The rearrangement links TRBV5-4 to TRBJ2-5; 7 bases map to TRBD1. From germline, CDR1 is SGHNT and CDR2 YYREEE (reference sequence). V lost 0 bases and J lost 4; bases outside the gene matches: 3. The CDR3 runs 14 residues. The CDR3, as DNA: TGTGCCAGCAGCTTGGATCCAGGGGGAGAGACCCAGTACTTC. Encoded protein: CASSLDPGGETQYF.

The rearrangement joins TRBV14 to TRBJ1-6, with TRBD1 identical over 11 bases. Germline trimming cut 4 bases from V and 7 bases from J; bases unmatched to any gene: 3. The CDR3 sequence is 15 residues long. Germline-derived CDR1 and CDR2 are SGHDN and FVKESK. The DNA for the CDR3 is TGTGCCAGCAGCCGGGGGGACAGGGGGAATTCACCCCTCCACTTT. It codes for CASSRGDRGNSPLHF.

The rearrangement joins TRBV24-1 to TRBJ2-3, with TRBD2 identical over 12 bases. Germline CDR1 and CDR2: KGHDR and SFDVKD. Trimming removed 2 bases from V and 5 bases from J; junction bases left unmatched: 10. The CDR3 extends over 18 amino acids. The CDR3 spells CATSDWTTSGGPGDTQYF. As DNA, the CDR3 is TGTGCCACCAGTGATTGGACAACTAGCGGGGGGCCTGGAGATACGCAGTATTTT.

CDR3 nucleotides: TGTGCCAGCAGCTCCGGGACACCCTTTTTTCAGCCCCAGCATTTT. Amino acids: CASSSGTPFFQPQHF. The chain uses TRBV6-5 and TRBJ1-5; D is perhaps TRBD1 (6 bases). The CDR3 is 15 amino acids. The V end was cut by 6 bases, the J end by 6 bases, with 18 bases between. Germline CDR1 MNHEY, CDR2 SVGAGI.